These 25 T cell receptor beta chains came from one sample sequenced in a study of cytomegalovirus exposure and HLA in healthy donors. Use of 60 Vbeta and 13 Jbeta primers characterized the PCR. Profiled with immunoSEQ multiplex PCR; TCRdb holds only in-frame clones, not every one. The table includes some 120,000 clones, 15% detected once. Material: PBMCs. The receptors here all came from a woman between 18 and 29 years old in good health and CMV-seronegative.

Turning to this clone: The junction departs from germline at one end; a sequencing error may be responsible. The chain couples TRBV29-1 to TRBJ2-1, with D possibly TRBD2 on 6 matching bases. Looked up from germline, CDR1 is SQVTM and CDR2 is ANQGSEA. The CDR3 has 12 amino acids. The CDR3 is CSVEVAGDCSVF. In nucleotides, the CDR3 is TGCAGCGTTGAAGTGGCTGGGGACTGCTCGGTCTTC.

Only a few counts were recorded for this clone. The V call is TRBV28, the J call TRBJ1-5; 7 bases map to TRBD1. The CDR3 runs to 15 residues. Trimming at V came to 7 bases and at J to 5 bases, leaving 11 bases not matched to a gene. CDR1 and CDR2 (germline): MDHEN, SYDVKM. Here the CDR3 reads CASTKGDRRDQPQHF. CDR3 coding DNA: TGTGCCAGCACCAAGGGGGACAGACGCGATCAGCCCCAGCATTTT.

This sequence joins TRBV9 and TRBJ2-5, with 11 bases aligning to TRBD1. Germline loops: CDR1 SGDLS, CDR2 YYNGEE. CDR3 length equals 16 residues. J lost 1 base, V lost 3 bases, and 5 bases had no gene match. For the CDR3, the DNA is TGTGCCAGCAGCGCAGACGGGACAGGGGGCCAAGAGACCCAGTACTTC. It yields the protein CASSADGTGGQETQYF.

This chain connects TRBV19 to TRBJ1-1; D may be TRBD1 (5 bases). The V end lost 4 bases, the J end lost 1 base, and 16 bases lay between the germline ends. This CDR3 is 16 amino acids long. From germline, CDR1 is LNHDA and CDR2 SQIVND (reference sequence). CDR3 nucleotides: TGTGCCAGTAGTACCTTACGACAGCCTCGGAACACTGAAGCTTTCTTT. Translating gives CASSTLRQPRNTEAFF.

The chain couples TRBV4-2 to TRBJ2-6, with D possibly TRBD2 on 5 matching bases. The V gene lost 5 bases and the J gene lost 0 bases, with 23 bases spanning the gap. This CDR3 spans 20 amino acids. The germline V gene encodes CDR1 LGHNA and CDR2 YNFKEQ. The DNA for the CDR3 is TGTGCCAGCAGCTCCCCCTCCGGACTCACTCTGCTCTCTGGGGCCAACGTCCTGACTTTC. Amino acids: CASSSPSGLTLLSGANVLTF.

The gene calls are TRBV7-2 and TRBJ1-6; tentative D call: TRBD1 (6 bases). V shed 3 bases and J shed 9 bases, with 12 bases lying between them. This CDR3 has 14 amino acids. The V gene's germline CDR1 is SGHTA and CDR2 FQGNSA. This chain's CDR3 is CASSLGRGGSPLHF. For the CDR3, the DNA is TGTGCCAGCAGCTTGGGTAGGGGGGGTTCACCCCTCCACTTT.

V usage is TRBV30 and J usage is TRBJ1-1, with D perhaps matching TRBD1 (5 bases). Per the germline V gene, CDR1 is GTSNPN and CDR2 is SVGIG (reference sequence). The V end was cut by 4 bases, the J end by 3 bases, with 15 bases between. The CDR3 is 14 amino acids. Written as DNA, the CDR3 is TGTGCCTGGATTCCGATCGGAGGGGACACTGAAGCTTTCTTT. Protein: CAWIPIGGDTEAFF.

The rearrangement joins TRBV29-1 to TRBJ1-2; the match to TRBD1 covers 7 bases. There are 12 residues in the CDR3. The V gene end was trimmed by 7 bases and the J gene end by 7 bases; junction bases not matched to a gene: 9. Germline V gives CDR1 SQVTM, CDR2 ANQGSEA. CDR3 DNA sequence: TGCAGCGATACAGGGGTTCTTGGTGGCTACACCTTC. Amino acid sequence: CSDTGVLGGYTF. Full variable domain (missing parts from reference TRBV29-1 and TRBJ1-2): SAVISQKPSRDICQRGTSLTIQCQVDSQVTMMFWYRQQPGQSLTLIATANQGSEATYESGFVIDKFPISRPNLTFSTLTVSNMSPEDSSIYLCSDTGVLGGYTFGSGTRLTVV.

This rearrangement joins TRBV12-5 to TRBJ2-1; TRBD2 matches at 11 bases. The CDR3 totals 13 residues. J gave up 10 bases and V 6 bases, and 5 bases lay outside the gene matches. The germline V gene encodes CDR1 LGHNT and CDR2 FRNRAP. This CDR3 reads CASGPLAGGEQFF. The CDR3 region has the DNA TGTGCTAGTGGCCCCTTAGCGGGGGGGGAGCAGTTCTTC.

This clone was counted between two and nine times. The rearrangement joins TRBV30 to TRBJ1-6, with D possibly matching TRBD1 (5 bases). The V gene's germline CDR1 is GTSNPN and CDR2 SVGIG (reference sequence). V shed 1 base and J shed 5 bases, with 6 bases lying between them. CDR3 length: 13 residues. The CDR3 nucleotides read TGTGCCTGGAGTGGACAGAATAATTCACCCCTCCACTTT. Translated, it gives CAWSGQNNSPLHF.

This rearrangement joins TRBV19 to TRBJ1-1; no reliable D call. V was trimmed by 5 bases and J by 1 base, leaving 11 bases between them. CDR3 length equals 14 residues. Germline-derived CDR1 and CDR2 are LNHDA and SQIVND (reference sequence). DNA for the CDR3: TGTGCCAGTAGTCCAACTTTGTGGAACACTGAAGCTTTCTTT. This translates into CASSPTLWNTEAFF.

The table lists this clone with a few counts. The chain employs TRBV4-1 and TRBJ1-2; weak D call: TRBD1 (5 bases). This CDR3 is 13 amino acids long. CDR1 and CDR2 (germline): MGHRA, YSYEKL. Trimming took 1 base from V and 8 from J, leaving 11 bases between them. CDR3 nucleotides: TGCGCCAGCAGCCAAGTACCCCACAGGGGCTACACCTTC. This encodes CASSQVPHRGYTF.

In this sample, this clone turned up a few times. The genes are TRBV28 and TRBJ1-4; 9 nucleotides agree with TRBD1. The CDR3 loop spans 17 amino acids. The V segment lost 8 bases and the J segment 8 bases; nucleotides outside the gene matches: 18. Germline-derived CDR1 and CDR2 are MDHEN and SYDVKM. The CDR3, as DNA: TGTGCCAGCGGAAAGCAAACTCCGACAGGGGGAGGGGAAAAACTGTTTTTT. Encoded protein: CASGKQTPTGGGEKLFF.

The gene calls are TRBV6-6 and TRBJ1-5; 11 bases align to TRBD1. Germline V gives CDR1 MNHNY, CDR2 SVGAGI (reference sequence). CDR3 length: 15 residues. With V trimmed by 6 bases and J by 5 bases, 6 bases remained unmatched. The DNA of the CDR3 is TGTGCCAGCAGGTTGGACAGGGGGCATGATCAGCCCCAGCATTTT. Its protein product is CASRLDRGHDQPQHF.

This clone has a handful of counts. The V gene is TRBV28, the J gene TRBJ2-2; a weak D match, TRBD2 (6 bases). This CDR3 is built from 15 residues. Trimming pared 7 bases from V and 0 bases from J, leaving 12 bases between. Germline CDR1 reads MDHEN; CDR2 reads SYDVKM. In DNA form, the CDR3 reads TGTGCCAGCATACTGGCGGGGACGAACACCGGGGAGCTGTTTTTT. As protein: CASILAGTNTGELFF. Complete variable domain (other parts from reference TRBV28 and TRBJ2-2): DVKVTQSSRYLVKRTGEKVFLECVQDMDHENMFWYRQDPGLGLRLIYFSYDVKMKEKGDIPEGYSVSREKKERFSLILESASTNQTSMYLCASILAGTNTGELFFGEGSRLTVL.

The chain uses TRBV6-5 and TRBJ1-2; 9 positions match TRBD1. Trimming took 5 bases from V and 3 from J; bases not matched to a gene: 4. The CDR3 sequence is 14 residues long. Looked up from germline, CDR1 is MNHEY and CDR2 is SVGAGI. Here the CDR3 reads CASSPTGGDYGYTF. The CDR3 region has the DNA TGTGCCAGCAGTCCAACAGGGGGCGACTATGGCTACACCTTC.

This clone was counted between two and nine times. V is TRBV6-1 and J is TRBJ2-7; no firm D call. This CDR3 comprises 11 residues. V lost 3 bases to trimming and J lost 6 bases, with 6 bases between them. From germline, CDR1 is MNHNS and CDR2 SASEGT. In DNA, the CDR3 is TGTGCCAGCAGTGAGGTAGCCGAGCAGTACTTC. Translation gives CASSEVAEQYF.

The gene calls are TRBV27 and TRBJ1-1, with 10 bases matching TRBD1. CDR1 and CDR2 from the germline V gene are MNHEY and SMNVEV (reference sequence). V gave up 3 bases and J gave up 2 bases; unmatched junction bases: 6. The CDR3 runs 16 residues. CDR3 residues: CASSFDRDRGNTEAFF. The DNA for the CDR3 is TGTGCCAGCAGTTTTGACCGGGACAGGGGTAACACTGAAGCTTTCTTT.

This clone was found a few times. The chain couples TRBV10-3 to TRBJ1-6; D might be TRBD1 (5 bases). The CDR3 sequence is 14 residues long. V gave up 3 bases and J gave up 5 bases, with 8 bases separating them. From germline, CDR1 is ENHRY and CDR2 SYGVKD. The CDR3 nucleotides are TGTGCCATCAGTGATGACAGAAATAATTCACCCCTCCACTTT. This sequence encodes CAISDDRNNSPLHF.

The chain employs TRBV29-1 and TRBJ2-7, with D perhaps matching TRBD1 (7 bases). CDR3 length: 14 amino acids. Trimming removed 0 bases at V and 5 bases at J, with 14 bases between. From germline, CDR1 is SQVTM and CDR2 ANQGSEA. The CDR3 loop is CSVEEGQGGDEQYF. The CDR3 region has the DNA TGCAGCGTTGAAGAAGGTCAGGGGGGCGACGAGCAGTACTTC.

This chain joins TRBV29-1 and TRBJ2-7, with a possible D match to TRBD1 (5 bases). V was pared by 4 bases and J by 7 bases, with 11 bases between. The CDR3 totals 11 residues. Germline V gene sequence: CDR1 SQVTM, CDR2 ANQGSEA. The CDR3 DNA is TGCAGCGTTGCCGCAGGGTGGGAGCAGTACTTC. Translated: CSVAAGWEQYF.

The table lists this clone with a few counts. J is TRBJ2-7 and V is TRBV27; D remains ambiguous. Germline CDR1 MNHEY, CDR2 SMNVEV (reference sequence). V gave up 5 bases and J gave up 1 base, with 9 bases separating them. The CDR3 contains 13 residues. As DNA, the CDR3 is TGTGCCAGCAGTACCTTAACATCCTACGAGCAGTACTTC. Amino acid sequence: CASSTLTSYEQYF.

The sample holds a few counts of this clone. This chain uses TRBV5-8 with TRBJ1-3; D gene uncertain. CDR1 is SGHTS and CDR2 is YDEGEE in the germline V gene. V lost 0 bases and J 4 bases, leaving 5 bases between the germline ends. The CDR3 has 13 residues. The CDR3: CASSLGPGNTIYF. The CDR3 coding sequence is TGTGCCAGCAGCTTGGGGCCGGGAAACACCATATATTTT.

The gene calls are TRBV7-2 and TRBJ1-5, with 11 bases fitting TRBD1. From germline, CDR1 is SGHTA and CDR2 FQGNSA. CDR3 length: 15 residues. V shed 3 bases and J 4 bases; nucleotides not matched to a gene: 2. CDR3 DNA sequence: TGTGCCAGCAGCTTTGGACAGGGGGCGAATCAGCCCCAGCATTTT. Its protein product is CASSFGQGANQPQHF. The whole variable domain, remainder taken from reference TRBV7-2 and TRBJ1-5, is GAGVSQSPSNKVTEKGKDVELRCDPISGHTALYWYRQSLGQGLEFLIYFQGNSAPDKSGLPSDRFSAERTGGSVSTLTIQRTQQEDSAVYLCASSFGQGANQPQHFGDGTRLSIL.

The CDR3, as DNA: TGTGCCTGGAGTCCACTGGGGGGTTGGTCCTATGGCTACACCTTC. Its translation: CAWSPLGGWSYGYTF. The V gene is TRBV30, the J gene TRBJ1-2, with D possibly TRBD1 on 5 matching bases. From germline, CDR1 is GTSNPN and CDR2 SVGIG (reference sequence). V was pared by 2 bases and J by 4 bases, with 17 bases between. The CDR3 is 15 residues long.